Listed below are T cell receptor beta chains from one sample, sequenced in a study of shared clonotypes between healthy human individuals. Libraries were prepared by immunoSEQ multiplex PCR; TCRdb keeps only in-frame clonotypes and omits some of them. The profile shows hundreds of thousands of clones, around 86% of them singletons. Sequencing was performed on memory CD8+ T cells sorted from blood. The receptor source for this set is a man between 18 and 35 years old in good health. Each CDR3 is given with its conserved first and last residue. The order of the fields is clone size, D gene, J gene, V gene, CDR3 protein, CDR3 DNA. The D gene is left open where the match is weak. Clone size is not always given. Where it is, it says once, few, many or a class for expanded clones.

-	-	TRBJ2-5	TRBV9	CASSVEGDRETQYF	TGTGCCAGCAGCGTAGAGGGTGATCGAGAGACCCAGTACTTC
-	-	TRBJ2-1	TRBV29-1	CSGGEQFF	TGCAGCGGTGGAGAGCAGTTCTTC
-	TRBD2	TRBJ2-1	TRBV5-6	CASSSLGLDNEQFF	TGTGCCAGCAGCTCGTTGGGACTAGACAATGAGCAGTTCTTC
-	-	TRBJ1-6	TRBV5-6	CASSLTRQVRNSPLHF	TGTGCCAGCAGCCTGACCAGACAGGTTCGAAATTCACCCCTCCACTTT
few	TRBD1	TRBJ1-1	TRBV5-6	CASRDRGLGFSEAFF	TGTGCCTCCAGGGACAGGGGGCTTGGTTTTTCTGAAGCTTTCTTT
-	TRBD1	TRBJ1-1	TRBV9	CASSAAGTGFTEAFF	TGTGCCAGCAGCGCCGCCGGGACAGGGTTCACTGAAGCTTTCTTT
-	TRBD1	TRBJ2-7	TRBV5-6	CASSWDSAYEQYF	TGTGCCAGCAGCTGGGACAGTGCCTACGAGCAGTACTTC
once	TRBD2	TRBJ2-1	TRBV18	CASSPPGLAIYEQFF	TGTGCCAGCTCACCACCGGGACTAGCAATTTATGAGCAGTTCTTC
-	TRBD1	TRBJ2-7	TRBV11-2	CASSLEYRGPGEQYF	TGTGCCAGCAGCTTAGAATACAGGGGGCCAGGGGAGCAGTACTTC
-	TRBD1	TRBJ2-7	TRBV18	CASSPGQGPYEQYF	TGTGCCAGCTCACCGGGACAGGGGCCCTACGAGCAGTACTTC
-	-	TRBJ2-3	TRBV4-1	CASSPRSQRVDTQYF	TGCGCCAGCAGCCCACGTTCCCAGCGGGTCGATACGCAGTATTTT
-	TRBD1	TRBJ1-4	TRBV5-8	CASSFPGRGHEKLFF	TGTGCCAGCAGCTTCCCAGGTAGGGGGCACGAAAAACTGTTTTTT
-	-	TRBJ2-2	TRBV27	CASSFVQENTGELFF	TGTGCCAGCAGTTTCGTCCAGGAGAACACCGGGGAGCTGTTTTTT
-	-	TRBJ2-7	TRBV5-1	CASSLSAQGLNYEQYF	TGCGCCAGCAGCTTGAGTGCACAGGGACTAAACTACGAGCAGTACTTC
once	TRBD1	TRBJ1-1	TRBV9	CASSAWDREAFF	TGTGCCAGCAGCGCCTGGGACAGAGAAGCTTTCTTT
-	-	TRBJ2-7	TRBV21-1	CASIPLQGSDEQYF	TGTGCCAGCATTCCGTTACAGGGGTCGGACGAGCAGTACTTC
-	TRBD2	TRBJ2-7	TRBV11-2	CASSLVGTSGGAVHEQYF	TGTGCCAGCAGCTTAGTGGGGACTAGCGGGGGGGCCGTCCACGAGCAGTACTTC
-	-	TRBJ1-5	TRBV6-5	CASSYSASNQPQHF	TGTGCCAGCAGTTACTCGGCGAGCAATCAGCCCCAGCATTTT
-	-	TRBJ2-2	TRBV7-6	CASSLYAITNTGELFF	TGTGCCAGCAGCTTATACGCCATCACTAACACCGGGGAGCTGTTTTTT
-	TRBD1	TRBJ2-5	TRBV7-3	CASSRDSKETQYF	TGTGCCAGCAGCCGGGACAGTAAAGAGACCCAGTACTTC
-	-	TRBJ1-2	TRBV27	CASSPQGSYGYTF	TGTGCCAGCAGTCCACAGGGTTCCTATGGCTACACCTTC
-	-	TRBJ1-1	TRBV6-5	CASRQTVNTEAFF	TGTGCCAGCAGGCAGACTGTGAACACTGAAGCTTTCTTT
-	TRBD2	TRBJ2-7	TRBV7-9	CASSSRTSGIYEQYF	TGTGCCAGCAGCTCCCGGACTAGCGGGATCTACGAGCAGTACTTC
-	TRBD2	TRBJ2-7	TRBV7-2	CASSFAGGAYEQYF	TGTGCCAGCAGCTTCGCGGGGGGGGCCTACGAGCAGTACTTC
few	-	TRBJ1-2	TRBV7-9	CASSLAGTHYGYTF	TGTGCCAGCAGCCTGGCGGGGACTCACTATGGCTACACCTTC
-	TRBD2	TRBJ2-1	TRBV7-2	CASSLVSGGPLNEQFF	TGTGCCAGCAGCTTAGTATCGGGAGGGCCTCTCAATGAGCAGTTCTTC
-	TRBD2	TRBJ2-5	TRBV30	CAWSWEGVAETQYF	TGTGCCTGGAGTTGGGAGGGCGTAGCGGAGACCCAGTACTTC
-	-	TRBJ1-2	TRBV5-1	CASSWHTSYGRDTNYGYTF	TGCGCCAGCAGCTGGCATACATCCTACGGACGAGACACTAACTATGGCTACACCTTC
-	-	TRBJ2-7	TRBV6-5	CASTPVGSLYEQYF	TGTGCCAGCACTCCCGTTGGGAGTCTCTACGAGCAGTACTTC
-	TRBD1	TRBJ1-4	TRBV5-1	CASSLLTGGGEKLFF	TGCGCCAGCAGCTTATTGACAGGGGGCGGAGAAAAACTGTTTTTT
-	-	TRBJ2-3	TRBV27	CASSSQGRDTQYF	TGTGCCAGCAGTTCCCAGGGAAGAGATACGCAGTATTTT
-	TRBD2	TRBJ2-2	TRBV4-2	CASSQDPTSGESGELFF	TGTGCCAGCAGCCAAGATCCGACTAGCGGGGAATCCGGGGAGCTGTTTTTT
-	-	TRBJ1-1	TRBV29-1	CSVVGSRTEAFF	TGCAGCGTTGTTGGGAGTAGAACTGAAGCTTTCTTT